This TCR beta chain appears in the sequencing data of a study of human T cells and chemical hapten exposure. Study background: Small pooled library volume differences chiefly drove per-sample TCR yield variation.

Trimming removed 1 base at V and 2 bases at J, with 15 bases between. Looked up from germline, CDR1 is MGHRA and CDR2 is YSYEKL. This CDR3 region has 16 residues. In regard to this clonotype: Its antigen is still unknown.

The library put unique molecular identifiers onto individual cDNA molecules. As originally analysed: Samples held a median of around 92,000 TCRs, range roughly 20,000–700,000. TCRdb analysed the reads with MiXCR anew, one entry per CDR3 protein. The V and J calls were determined by TCRdb, not by the authors. This sample yields more than 100,000 distinct CDR3 sequences, of which roughly 8.5% are seen a single time; 1.1% to 1.5% belongs to the top ten. The study extracted total RNA from unfractionated whole blood. Study-wide results and limits: TCRs at high frequency, those above 1 in 1000, did not change with DPC sensitization.

The origin of this receptor is a human donor in good health. Some clones in this sample may be carry-over from other donors' samples. The chain combines TRBV4-1 with TRBJ2-7, with D unresolved. The material sequenced was whole blood. CDR3 in DNA: TGCGCCAGCAGCCAAGTCTCGTCGCCTCCACCCTACGAGCAGTACTTC. Translating gives CASSQVSSPPPYEQYF.